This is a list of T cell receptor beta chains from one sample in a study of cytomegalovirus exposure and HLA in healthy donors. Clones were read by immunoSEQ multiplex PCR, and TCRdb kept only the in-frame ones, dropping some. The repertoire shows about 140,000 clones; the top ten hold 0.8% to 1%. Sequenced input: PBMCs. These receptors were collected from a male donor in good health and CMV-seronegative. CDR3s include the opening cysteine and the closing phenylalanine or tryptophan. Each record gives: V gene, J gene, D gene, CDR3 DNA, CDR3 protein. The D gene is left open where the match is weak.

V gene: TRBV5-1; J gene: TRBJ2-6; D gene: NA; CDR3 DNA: TGCGCCAGCAGCTTGGCAGTTTCTGGGGCCAACGTCCTGACTTTC; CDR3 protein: CASSLAVSGANVLTF
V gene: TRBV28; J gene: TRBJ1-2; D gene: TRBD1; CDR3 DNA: TGTGCCAGCAAGGGGACAGGGGTTGGCTACACCTTC; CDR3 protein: CASKGTGVGYTF
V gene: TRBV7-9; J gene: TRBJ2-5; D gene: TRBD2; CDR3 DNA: TGTGCCAGCAGCTGGGGGGGAGAGACCCAGTACTTC; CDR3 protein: CASSWGGETQYF
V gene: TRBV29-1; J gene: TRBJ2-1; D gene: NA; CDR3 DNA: TGCAGCGTTGAAAATTACAGGCTGCCCTACAATGAGCAGTTCTTC; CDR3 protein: CSVENYRLPYNEQFF
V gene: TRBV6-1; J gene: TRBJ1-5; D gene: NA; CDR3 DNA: TGTGCCAGCAGTGAGGCGGCGTTCAATCAGCCCCAGCATTTT; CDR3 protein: CASSEAAFNQPQHF
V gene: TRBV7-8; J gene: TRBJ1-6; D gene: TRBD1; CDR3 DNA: TGTGCCAGCAGTGTTAAGATTGGGACAGGGGCTCTGGGTCCCCTCCACTTT; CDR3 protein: CASSVKIGTGALGPLHF
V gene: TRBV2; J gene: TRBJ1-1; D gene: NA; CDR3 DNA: TGTGCCAGCAGTGATGGGCCTTCTAACACTGAAGCTTTCTTT; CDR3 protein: CASSDGPSNTEAFF
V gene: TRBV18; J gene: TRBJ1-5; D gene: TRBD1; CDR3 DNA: TGTGCCAGCTCATCAGGGGGGAGCAATCAGCCCCAGCATTTT; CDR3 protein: CASSSGGSNQPQHF
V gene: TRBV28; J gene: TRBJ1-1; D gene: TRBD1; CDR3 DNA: TGTGCCAGCAGCCCCAGGGGGCGAGGGAACACTGAAGCTTTCTTT; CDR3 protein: CASSPRGRGNTEAFF
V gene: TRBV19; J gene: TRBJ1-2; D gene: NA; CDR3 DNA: TGTGCCAGTAGTATGCTGCCCAGGGGTTATGGCTACACCTTC; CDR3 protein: CASSMLPRGYGYTF
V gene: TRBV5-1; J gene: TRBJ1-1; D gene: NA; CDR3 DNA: TGCGCCAGCAACTTGCCAGGACGGGAGAACACTGAAGCTTTCTTT; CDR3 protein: CASNLPGRENTEAFF
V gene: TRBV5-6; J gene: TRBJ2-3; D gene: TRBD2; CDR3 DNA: TGTGCCAGCACTAGCGGGGGGGCAGATACGCAGTATTTT; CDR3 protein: CASTSGGADTQYF
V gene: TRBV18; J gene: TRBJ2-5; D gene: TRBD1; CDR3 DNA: TGTGCCAGCTCGCCCATACAGGGGGCTACGGAGACCCAGTACTTC; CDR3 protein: CASSPIQGATETQYF
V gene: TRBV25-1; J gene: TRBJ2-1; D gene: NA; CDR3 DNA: TGTGCCAGCAGCGCTCCGGTGGAGGGAAGCTCCTACAATGAGCAGTTCTTC; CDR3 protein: CASSAPVEGSSYNEQFF
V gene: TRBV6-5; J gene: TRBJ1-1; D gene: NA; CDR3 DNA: TGTGCCAGCAGTCCCAACAGGGTTGCTAGCACTGAAGCTTTCTTT; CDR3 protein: CASSPNRVASTEAFF
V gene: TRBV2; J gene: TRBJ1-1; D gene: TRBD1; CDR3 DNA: TGTGCCAGCAGCCTGGGACAGCAGAACACTGAAGCTTTCTTT; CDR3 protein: CASSLGQQNTEAFF
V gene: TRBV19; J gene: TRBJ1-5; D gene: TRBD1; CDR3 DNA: TGTGCCAGTAGTATCGGACAGGGGGCTTCGCCCCAGCATTTT; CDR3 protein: CASSIGQGASPQHF
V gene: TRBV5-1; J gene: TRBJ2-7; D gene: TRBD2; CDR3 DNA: TGCGCCAGCAGCCTTGGGACTAGCGGGAGTTACGAGCAGTACTTC; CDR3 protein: CASSLGTSGSYEQYF
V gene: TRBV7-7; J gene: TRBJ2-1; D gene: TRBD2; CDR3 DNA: TGTGCTAGCAGCTTAGATAGCGGGGACTACAATGAGCAGTTCTTC; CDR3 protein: CASSLDSGDYNEQFF
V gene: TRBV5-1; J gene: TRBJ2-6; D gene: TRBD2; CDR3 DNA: TGCGCCAGCAGCTCCGGACTAGTGCCCTCTGGGGCCAACGTCCTGACTTTC; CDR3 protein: CASSSGLVPSGANVLTF
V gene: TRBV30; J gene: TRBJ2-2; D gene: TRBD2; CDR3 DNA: TGTGCCGGAAGAGCCCAGACTAGCGGCGTTCGTTACACCGGGGAGCTGTTTTTT; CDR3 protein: CAGRAQTSGVRYTGELFF
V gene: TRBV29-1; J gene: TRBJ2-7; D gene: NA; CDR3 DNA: TGCAGCGTTTTAACAGGGCCCTACGAGCAGTACTTC; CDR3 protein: CSVLTGPYEQYF
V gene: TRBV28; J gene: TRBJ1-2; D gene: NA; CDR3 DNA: TGTGCCAGCAGTTCCCGGGACTCACAGGACGGTGGCTACACCTTC; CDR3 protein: CASSSRDSQDGGYTF
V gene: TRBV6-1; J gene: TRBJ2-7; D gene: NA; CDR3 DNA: TGTGCCAGCAGTGGACCCAACGTGTTCAGAGGGAACGTCTACGAGCAGTACTTC; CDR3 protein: CASSGPNVFRGNVYEQYF
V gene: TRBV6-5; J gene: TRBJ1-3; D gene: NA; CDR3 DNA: TGTGCCAGCAGTTACACGCAACAGGGTCCTGGAAACACCATATATTTT; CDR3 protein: CASSYTQQGPGNTIYF